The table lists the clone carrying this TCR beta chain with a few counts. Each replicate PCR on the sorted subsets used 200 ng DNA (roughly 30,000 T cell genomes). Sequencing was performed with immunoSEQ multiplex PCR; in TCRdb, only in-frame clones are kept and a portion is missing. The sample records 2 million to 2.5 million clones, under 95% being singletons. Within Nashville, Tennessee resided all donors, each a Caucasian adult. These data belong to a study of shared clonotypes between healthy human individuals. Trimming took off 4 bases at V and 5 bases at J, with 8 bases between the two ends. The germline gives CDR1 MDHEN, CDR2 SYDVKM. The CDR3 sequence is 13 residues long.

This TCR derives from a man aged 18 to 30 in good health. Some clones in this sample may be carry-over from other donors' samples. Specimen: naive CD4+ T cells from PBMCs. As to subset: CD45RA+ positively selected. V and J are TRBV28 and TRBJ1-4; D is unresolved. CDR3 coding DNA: TGTGCCAGCAGTTCCCAGACGAATGAAAAACTGTTTTTT. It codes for CASSSQTNEKLFF.